This T cell receptor beta chain is drawn from a study of T-cell memory formation after mild COVID-19. The sample holds a few counts of this clonotype. MiXCR, run by TCRdb on the 5' RACE reads, gives a single entry per CDR3 protein. Among around 130,000 distinct CDR3 sequences listed, roughly 13% were seen once. V was clipped by 0 bases and J by 2 bases, with 8 bases between them. The germline V gene encodes CDR1 ENHRY and CDR2 SYGVKD. CDR3 length: 15 amino acids. The specimen was PBMCs or a T cell subset sorted from them (not recorded which). The TCR originated in an adult woman who had mild COVID-19 (a few samples of this study predate the infection). Cell type and time point are not known. V usage is TRBV10-3 and J usage is TRBJ1-5; D might be TRBD1 (5 bases). CDR3 DNA sequence: TGTGCCATCAGTGAGTCGGGAGGGGGCAATCAGCCCCAGCATTTT. As protein: CAISESGGGNQPQHF.